This is a list of T cell receptor beta chains from one sample in a study of CD8+ T cells in alopecia areata. The assay was immunoSEQ multiplex PCR, and TCRdb's table has in-frame clones only and misses some. The data show roughly 230,000 clones, around two fifths seen once. The source material was CD4+ T cells sorted from blood, sampled at approximately week 36, from a patient treated with tofacitinib. The receptors were gathered from a human donor with alopecia areata. Both conserved end residues are part of each CDR3. Fields, in order: CDR3 protein, CDR3 DNA, clone size, J gene, V gene, D gene. A D gene is named only where the DNA matches it firmly. Size is omitted from some rows. Given values are once, few, many or a class for expanded clones.

CASSLLAGDLFSTDTQYF TGTGCCAGCAGTCTACTAGCGGGAGACCTCTTCAGCACAGATACGCAGTATTTT few TRBJ2-3 TRBV27 TRBD2
CASSRRDQPQHF TGTGCCAGCAGTCGCCGAGATCAGCCCCAGCATTTT NA TRBJ1-5 TRBV6-6 NA
CASSVGTSGRHQETQYF TGTGCCAGCAGCGTAGGGACTAGCGGGAGGCACCAAGAGACCCAGTACTTC few TRBJ2-5 TRBV9 TRBD2
CSEGTQETQYF TGCAGTGAGGGAACCCAAGAGACCCAGTACTTC once TRBJ2-5 TRBV20-1 NA
CAWSLRDSGANVLTF TGTGCCTGGAGCCTACGGGACTCTGGGGCCAACGTCCTGACTTTC NA TRBJ2-6 TRBV30 NA
CASDQGRNEKLFF TGTGCCAGCGATCAAGGCCGTAATGAAAAACTGTTTTTT few TRBJ1-4 TRBV2 NA
CASSLSGGDNEQFF TGCGCCAGCAGCTTAAGCGGGGGAGACAATGAGCAGTTCTTC few TRBJ2-1 TRBV23-1 TRBD2
CASSLSEGPEYGYTF TGTGCCAGCAGCTTATCCGAAGGACCTGAATATGGCTACACCTTC NA TRBJ1-2 TRBV7-9 NA
CASSLTRGAEQFF TGTGCCAGCAGTTTGACGCGGGGCGCTGAGCAGTTCTTC NA TRBJ2-1 TRBV6-6 NA
CASSFFAAGSSYEQYF TGTGCCAGCAGCTTTTTTGCCGCCGGCTCTTCCTACGAGCAGTACTTC NA TRBJ2-7 TRBV7-2 NA
CASSLPGTSGNTDTQYF TGTGCCAGCAGCTTACCTGGGACTAGCGGGAACACAGATACGCAGTATTTT NA TRBJ2-3 TRBV7-2 TRBD2
CASTLNYGYTF TGTGCCAGCACCTTAAACTATGGCTACACCTTC few TRBJ1-2 TRBV28 NA
CAWRKGTGGNEAFF TGTGCCTGGCGTAAAGGGACAGGGGGCAATGAAGCTTTCTTT NA TRBJ1-1 TRBV30 TRBD1
CSARTGNEQFF TGCAGCGCCCGGACAGGGAATGAGCAGTTCTTC NA TRBJ2-1 TRBV29-1 TRBD1
CASRDRNTEAFF TGTGCCAGCAGGGACAGGAACACTGAAGCTTTCTTT NA TRBJ1-1 TRBV6-6 NA
CASSPAGTQTRKTQYF TGTGCCAGCAGCCCCGCCGGGACACAAACCAGGAAGACCCAGTACTTC NA TRBJ2-5 TRBV5-4 NA
CSASPSDEQYF TGCAGTGCAAGTCCTTCCGACGAGCAGTACTTC NA TRBJ2-7 TRBV20-1 NA
CASSQALAGGPGEQFF TGCGCCAGCAGCCAAGCCCTAGCGGGAGGGCCGGGTGAGCAGTTCTTC NA TRBJ2-1 TRBV4-3 TRBD2
CSVRDGAYGYTF TGCAGCGTTCGGGACGGCGCCTATGGCTACACCTTC few TRBJ1-2 TRBV29-1 NA
CASSQVWDGLYGYTF TGCGCCAGCAGCCAAGTATGGGACGGGCTCTATGGCTACACCTTC NA TRBJ1-2 TRBV4-3 NA
CSVAGGDTEAFF TGCAGCGTTGCAGGGGGGGACACTGAAGCTTTCTTT NA TRBJ1-1 TRBV29-1 TRBD1
CAWSVRGPGYTF TGTGCCTGGAGTGTACGAGGGCCCGGCTACACCTTC few TRBJ1-2 TRBV30 NA
CASSVSGALHEQYF TGTGCCAGCAGTGTTAGCGGAGCCCTCCACGAGCAGTACTTC NA TRBJ2-7 TRBV25-1 NA
CASSLGDYGYTF TGTGCCAGCAGCTTGGGGGACTATGGCTACACCTTC NA TRBJ1-2 TRBV7-2 NA
CASSSTLAARRIEQFF TGTGCCAGCAGCTCCACTCTAGCGGCCCGGCGGATTGAGCAGTTCTTC once TRBJ2-1 TRBV7-2 TRBD2
CASSLGTNYNEQFF TGCGCCAGCAGCTTAGGGACCAACTACAATGAGCAGTTCTTC few TRBJ2-1 TRBV5-1 NA
CSVGYRATDTQYF TGCAGCGTTGGATACAGGGCGACAGATACGCAGTATTTT NA TRBJ2-3 TRBV29-1 NA
CASSVGKTQYF TGTGCCAGCAGTGTAGGGAAGACCCAGTACTTC NA TRBJ2-5 TRBV6-1 NA
CASSFENIQYF TGTGCCAGCAGCTTTGAAAACATTCAGTACTTC NA TRBJ2-4 TRBV11-2 NA
CASSEFWGETQYF TGTGCCAGCAGTGAATTTTGGGGAGAGACCCAGTACTTC NA TRBJ2-5 TRBV25-1 NA
CASSLVSRSANYGYTF TGTGCCAGCAGCTTAGTATCACGGTCGGCTAACTATGGCTACACCTTC many TRBJ1-2 TRBV7-2 NA
CSVVSGLAALEQFF TGCAGCGTTGTCTCTGGACTAGCGGCCTTGGAGCAGTTCTTC NA TRBJ2-1 TRBV29-1 TRBD2
CATRGGRSEQYF TGTGCCACCCGGGGAGGACGGTCCGAGCAGTACTTC few TRBJ2-7 TRBV10-3 NA
CASSLGGGETQYF TGTGCCAGCAGCTTAGGAGGCGGGGAGACCCAGTACTTC NA TRBJ2-5 TRBV7-2 NA
CSVVAYSDTQYF TGCAGCGTTGTAGCGTACTCAGATACGCAGTATTTT few TRBJ2-3 TRBV29-1 NA
CAWSPASSYEQYF TGTGCCTGGAGTCCCGCTAGTTCGTACGAGCAGTACTTC NA TRBJ2-7 TRBV30 NA
CASSPPSGISGELFF TGTGCCAGCAGTCCCCCTAGCGGGATTAGCGGGGAGCTGTTTTTT NA TRBJ2-2 TRBV6-6 TRBD2
CSVSDRNTEAFF TGCAGCGTTTCCGACAGGAACACTGAAGCTTTCTTT NA TRBJ1-1 TRBV29-1 NA
CASSRGSPGQGTEQYF TGTGCCAGCAGCCGTGGATCCCCGGGACAGGGAACCGAGCAGTACTTC NA TRBJ2-7 TRBV11-2 TRBD1
CASSDSGNEQFF TGTGCCAGCAGTGATTCAGGGAATGAGCAGTTCTTC NA TRBJ2-1 TRBV2 NA
CASSFRSPNIQYF TGTGCCAGCAGCTTTCGGAGCCCCAACATTCAGTACTTC few TRBJ2-4 TRBV11-2 NA
CAWRRTGTSGNTIYF TGTGCCTGGAGGCGGACCGGGACATCTGGAAACACCATATATTTT NA TRBJ1-3 TRBV30 NA
CAWGGDRATEAFF TGTGCCTGGGGCGGAGACAGGGCCACTGAAGCTTTCTTT NA TRBJ1-1 TRBV30 TRBD1
CSVGRRGADTQYF TGCAGCGTCGGGAGACGGGGCGCGGATACGCAGTATTTT few TRBJ2-3 TRBV29-1 NA
CASSEAGGLGNQPQHF TGTGCCAGCAGTGAAGCAGGGGGCCTGGGCAATCAGCCCCAGCATTTT NA TRBJ1-5 TRBV2 TRBD1
CASSQASGYRIGQYF TGCGCCAGCAGCCAAGCTAGCGGGTATAGAATCGGGCAGTATTTT NA TRBJ2-3 TRBV4-1 TRBD2
CASSLVTGGNQPQHF TGCGCCAGCAGCTTGGTTACAGGGGGCAATCAGCCCCAGCATTTT NA TRBJ1-5 TRBV5-1 TRBD1
CASSQRGSNTGELFF TGTGCCAGCAGCCAAAGGGGGTCGAACACCGGGGAGCTGTTTTTT few TRBJ2-2 TRBV14 NA
CASSLGGQETQYF TGTGCCAGCAGCTTAGGAGGGCAAGAGACCCAGTACTTC NA TRBJ2-5 TRBV7-8 NA
CASSFRAGGYQPQHF TGTGCCAGCAGCTTTCGAGCGGGGGGTTATCAGCCCCAGCATTTT NA TRBJ1-5 TRBV7-2 NA
CASSRIAGKNTGELFF TGCGCCAGCAGCCGCATAGCGGGGAAGAACACCGGGGAGCTGTTTTTT NA TRBJ2-2 TRBV5-1 TRBD2
CASSHNRQGWQETQYF TGTGCCAGCAGCCACAATCGACAGGGGTGGCAAGAGACCCAGTACTTC few TRBJ2-5 TRBV4-2 TRBD1